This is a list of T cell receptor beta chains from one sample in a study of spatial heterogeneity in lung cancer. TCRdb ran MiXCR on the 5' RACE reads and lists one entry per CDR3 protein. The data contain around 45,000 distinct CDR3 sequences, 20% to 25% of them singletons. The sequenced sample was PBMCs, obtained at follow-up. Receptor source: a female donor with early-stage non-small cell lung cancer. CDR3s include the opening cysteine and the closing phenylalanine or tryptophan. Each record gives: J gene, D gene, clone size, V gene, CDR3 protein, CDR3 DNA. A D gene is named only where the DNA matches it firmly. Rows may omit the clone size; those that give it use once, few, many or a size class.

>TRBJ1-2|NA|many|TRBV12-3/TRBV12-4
CASNRDSNYGYTF
TGTGCCAGCAACAGGGACTCTAACTATGGCTACACCTTC
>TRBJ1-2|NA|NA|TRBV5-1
CASSPEASGTYGYTF
TGCGCCAGCAGCCCTGAGGCAAGCGGAACCTATGGCTACACCTTC
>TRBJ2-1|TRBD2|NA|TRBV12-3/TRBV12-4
CASSLTSAYNEQFF
TGTGCCAGCAGTTTAACTAGCGCCTACAATGAGCAGTTCTTC
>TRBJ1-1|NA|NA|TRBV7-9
CASSLATGLEDEAFF
TGTGCCAGCAGCTTAGCCACGGGCCTGGAAGATGAAGCTTTCTTT
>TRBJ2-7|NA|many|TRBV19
CASSAILESAEQYF
TGTGCCAGTAGCGCCATTCTCGAGTCGGCCGAGCAGTACTTC
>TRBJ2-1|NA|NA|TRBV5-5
CASSLALVFGGSYNEQFF
TGTGCCAGCAGCTTGGCCCTTGTCTTCGGGGGCTCCTACAATGAGCAGTTCTTC
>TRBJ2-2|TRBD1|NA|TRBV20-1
CSAPTGGGLTGELFF
TGCAGTGCCCCAACAGGGGGCGGTTTAACCGGGGAGCTGTTTTTT
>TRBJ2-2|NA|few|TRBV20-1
CSARALGSVDTGELFF
TGCAGTGCTAGGGCACTCGGGAGCGTTGACACCGGGGAGCTGTTTTTT
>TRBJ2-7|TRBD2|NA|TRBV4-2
CASSQIAGSSSYEQYF
TGTGCCAGCAGCCAGATAGCGGGTTCTAGCTCCTACGAGCAGTACTTC
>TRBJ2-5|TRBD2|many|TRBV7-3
CASSAGLAVETQYF
TGTGCCAGCAGCGCGGGACTAGCCGTCGAGACCCAGTACTTC
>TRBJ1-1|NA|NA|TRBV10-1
CASSPLSRGLNTEAFF
TGCGCCAGCAGTCCTCTCTCCCGGGGCCTAAACACTGAAGCTTTCTTT
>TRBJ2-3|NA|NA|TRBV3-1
CASGEGSAGDTQYF
TGTGCCAGCGGTGAGGGTAGCGCGGGGGATACGCAGTATTTT
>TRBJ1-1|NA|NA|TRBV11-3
CASSFLSNTEAFF
TGTGCCAGCAGCTTTCTCTCGAACACTGAAGCTTTCTTT
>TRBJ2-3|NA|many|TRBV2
CASEGRTTDTQYF
TGTGCCAGCGAAGGCAGGACCACAGATACGCAGTATTTT
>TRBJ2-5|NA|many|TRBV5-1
CASSEWDFRETQYF
TGCGCCAGCAGCGAGTGGGATTTCAGGGAGACCCAGTACTTC
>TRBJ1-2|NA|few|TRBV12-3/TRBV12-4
CASTSSETAFLFYYGYTF
TGTGCCAGCACCTCCTCCGAGACAGCCTTCTTATTTTACTATGGCTACACCTTC